A selection of T cell receptor beta chains follows, all from one sample in a study of blood T cell repertoires in COVID-19. Assay: immunoSEQ multiplex PCR; the TCRdb copy retains only in-frame clones and omits some. The sample has 250,000 to 300,000 clones; around 85% are singletons. Specimen: peripheral blood. These TCRs come from a woman aged 25 to 39 with COVID-19, enrolled during active disease. Each CDR3 is given with its conserved first and last residue. Each record gives: D gene, clone size, J gene, V gene, CDR3 protein, CDR3 DNA. D genes are given only for firm matches. Size values are once, few and many counts, or a class for expanded clones, and some rows have none.

. | . | TRBJ1-5 | TRBV12-5 | CASARNPSGNSNQPQHF | TGTGCTAGTGCCCGGAACCCCTCAGGGAATAGCAATCAGCCCCAGCATTTT
. | . | TRBJ1-1 | TRBV4-1 | CASSQPTANTEAFF | TGCGCCAGCAGCCAACCTACAGCGAACACTGAAGCTTTCTTT
TRBD1 | . | TRBJ2-5 | TRBV2 | CASSETQGVRSQETQYF | TGTGCCAGCAGTGAAACCCAGGGGGTGAGATCTCAAGAGACCCAGTACTTC
TRBD1 | . | TRBJ1-3 | TRBV18 | CASSPDRVSGNTIYF | TGTGCCAGCTCACCGGACAGGGTCTCTGGAAACACCATATATTTT
. | . | TRBJ1-2 | TRBV4-1 | CASSQVPGAQGYGYTF | TGCGCCAGCAGCCAAGTCCCCGGGGCACAGGGCTACGGCTACACCTTC
TRBD2 | many | TRBJ2-1 | TRBV5-1 | CASSPELAVYNEQFF | TGCGCCAGCAGCCCGGAACTAGCGGTTTACAATGAGCAGTTCTTC
. | few | TRBJ2-2 | TRBV5-1 | CASSMLLRTTRVGTGELFF | TGCGCCAGCAGCATGTTACTTCGGACGACTAGAGTTGGCACCGGGGAGCTGTTTTTT
. | . | TRBJ1-2 | TRBV19 | CASTLGHLDGYTF | TGTGCCAGTACCCTGGGACATTTAGATGGCTACACCTTC
. | . | TRBJ2-1 | TRBV11-3 | CASSLGSLGGGKNEQFF | TGTGCCAGCAGCTTAGGGTCCCTAGGGGGGGGAAAGAATGAGCAGTTCTTC
TRBD1 | . | TRBJ2-7 | TRBV9 | CASSGTGGEQYF | TGTGCCAGCAGCGGGACAGGGGGCGAGCAGTACTTC
. | once | TRBJ2-3 | TRBV13 | CASSFTQKRDTQYF | TGTGCCAGCAGCTTCACGCAAAAACGGGATACGCAGTATTTT
. | . | TRBJ2-7 | TRBV2 | CASRAVPYEQYF | TGTGCCAGCAGAGCTGTCCCATACGAGCAGTACTTC
. | . | TRBJ1-1 | TRBV19 | CASKSGPFDTEAFF | TGTGCCAGTAAGTCGGGTCCGTTCGACACTGAAGCTTTCTTT
. | . | TRBJ1-1 | TRBV28 | CASRAGGGAEAFF | TGTGCCAGCAGGGCCGGCGGGGGCGCTGAAGCTTTCTTT
. | . | TRBJ1-1 | TRBV19 | CASSIYNSQKNTEAFF | TGTGCCAGTAGTATATATAACAGCCAAAAGAACACTGAAGCTTTCTTT
. | . | TRBJ2-1 | TRBV29-1 | CSVEGVGWDSSYNEQFF | TGCAGCGTTGAAGGGGTCGGTTGGGACTCCTCCTACAATGAGCAGTTCTTC
TRBD1 | . | TRBJ1-1 | TRBV18 | CASSATGQGDTEAFF | TGTGCCAGCTCCGCGACGGGACAGGGGGACACTGAAGCTTTCTTT
. | . | TRBJ2-7 | TRBV5-5 | CASSLGLNSGPRSYEQYF | TGTGCCAGCAGCTTGGGATTGAATTCAGGGCCTAGGTCCTACGAGCAGTACTTC
TRBD2 | . | TRBJ2-1 | TRBV7-9 | CASLPRGGPYNEQFF | TGTGCCAGCTTACCGCGGGGGGGCCCCTACAATGAGCAGTTCTTC
TRBD1 | . | TRBJ1-2 | TRBV2 | CASALGQGERSYYYGYTF | TGTGCCAGCGCCCTGGGACAGGGAGAAAGGTCGTATTACTATGGCTACACCTTC
. | . | TRBJ1-5 | TRBV28 | CASSLRGWQPQHF | TGTGCCAGCAGTTTGAGGGGGTGGCAGCCCCAGCATTTT
. | once | TRBJ2-5 | TRBV6-1 | CASSDGGLAETQYF | TGTGCCAGCAGTGACGGGGGACTCGCGGAGACCCAGTACTTC
. | . | TRBJ1-5 | TRBV4-1 | CASSQTTTSNQPQHF | TGCGCCAGCAGCCAAACGACTACCAGCAATCAGCCCCAGCATTTT
. | . | TRBJ1-5 | TRBV28 | CASSFAGNSNQPQHF | TGTGCCAGCAGTTTTGCCGGTAATAGCAATCAGCCCCAGCATTTT
TRBD1 | once | TRBJ2-7 | TRBV5-6 | CASSLAPTGGREQYF | TGTGCCAGCAGCTTGGCCCCGACAGGGGGGCGCGAGCAGTACTTC
. | . | TRBJ1-1 | TRBV6-5 | CASRPGGLMNTEAFF | TGTGCCAGCCGCCCGGGGGGGCTTATGAACACTGAAGCTTTCTTT
TRBD1 | . | TRBJ1-5 | TRBV10-3 | CAIEMGQNQPQHF | TGTGCCATCGAGATGGGACAGAATCAGCCCCAGCATTTT
TRBD1 | few | TRBJ2-7 | TRBV27 | CASSSTGTGYYEQYF | TGTGCCAGCAGTTCGACCGGGACAGGTTACTACGAGCAGTACTTC
TRBD2 | . | TRBJ2-3 | TRBV11-2 | CASSYGTTLTDTQYF | TGTGCCAGCAGCTACGGGACTACACTCACAGATACGCAGTATTTT
TRBD1 | . | TRBJ2-3 | TRBV7-9 | CASSRTGFPYF | TGTGCCAGCAGCCGGACAGGGTTTCCGTATTTT
. | . | TRBJ2-7 | TRBV6-5 | CASSYSRDMAYEQYF | TGTGCCAGCAGTTACTCGAGGGACATGGCCTACGAGCAGTACTTC
TRBD2 | once | TRBJ2-5 | TRBV6-1 | CASSGGLAGLTGETQYF | TGTGCCAGCAGTGGAGGACTAGCGGGGCTCACCGGGGAGACCCAGTACTTC
. | . | TRBJ2-2 | TRBV7-9 | CASSLVTRTANTGELFF | TGTGCCAGCAGCTTAGTTACAAGGACAGCGAACACCGGGGAGCTGTTTTTT
. | . | TRBJ1-1 | TRBV6-4 | CASIDMGGEAFF | TGTGCCAGCATCGATATGGGGGGTGAAGCTTTCTTT
. | . | TRBJ2-2 | TRBV19 | CASSPTPFANTGELFF | TGTGCCAGTAGTCCTACTCCGTTCGCGAACACCGGGGAGCTGTTTTTT
TRBD1 | . | TRBJ1-2 | TRBV6-5 | CASSYREGAGGYTF | TGTGCCAGCAGTTACCGGGAGGGGGCGGGCGGCTACACCTTC
TRBD1 | . | TRBJ2-3 | TRBV2 | CASSGQGSGASDTQYF | TGTGCCAGCAGTGGACAGGGGTCTGGGGCATCAGATACGCAGTATTTT
. | . | TRBJ2-1 | TRBV29-1 | CSVYRHTGNEQFF | TGCAGCGTTTACAGACACACAGGCAATGAGCAGTTCTTC
TRBD1 | . | TRBJ2-5 | TRBV7-6 | CASSFLRDRQETQYF | TGTGCCAGCAGCTTCCTCCGGGACAGACAAGAGACCCAGTACTTC
. | . | TRBJ2-3 | TRBV21-1 | CASGGGPTDTQYF | TGTGCCAGCGGCGGGGGCCCCACAGATACGCAGTATTTT
. | . | TRBJ2-7 | TRBV19 | CASSFSGVHEQYF | TGTGCCAGTAGTTTCTCGGGGGTCCACGAGCAGTACTTC
TRBD2 | . | TRBJ2-7 | TRBV4-1 | CASSPTSGGSYEQYF | TGCGCCAGCAGCCCGACTAGCGGGGGCTCCTACGAGCAGTACTTC
TRBD1 | . | TRBJ2-5 | TRBV5-1 | CASSFEGAVGRTQYF | TGCGCCAGCAGCTTTGAGGGGGCAGTGGGTCGGACCCAGTACTTC
. | once | TRBJ1-4 | TRBV5-1 | CASSLGGGREKLFF | TGCGCCAGCAGCTTGGGGGGCGGTCGGGAAAAACTGTTTTTT
. | . | TRBJ2-5 | TRBV18 | CASSPRLVGAGETQYF | TGTGCCAGCTCACCACGCCTTGTGGGGGCGGGAGAGACCCAGTACTTC